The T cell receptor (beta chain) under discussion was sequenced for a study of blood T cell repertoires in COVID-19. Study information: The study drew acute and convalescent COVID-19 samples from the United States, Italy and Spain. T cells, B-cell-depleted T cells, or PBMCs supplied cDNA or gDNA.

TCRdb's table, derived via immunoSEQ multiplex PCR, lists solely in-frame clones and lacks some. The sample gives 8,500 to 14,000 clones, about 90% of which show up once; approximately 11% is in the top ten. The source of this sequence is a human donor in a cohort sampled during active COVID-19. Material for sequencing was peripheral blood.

This CDR3 reads CASSPYPGITQETQYF. CDR3 nucleotide sequence: TGTGCCAGTAGTCCCTATCCCGGGATTACGCAAGAGACCCAGTACTTC. The rearrangement uses TRBV19 and TRBJ2-5; D is possibly TRBD2 (5 bases). Germline CDR1 LNHDA, CDR2 SQIVND (reference sequence). V lost 5 bases and J 2 bases, leaving 18 bases between the germline ends. CDR3 length equals 16 residues.